The source of this TCR beta chain is a study of fetal regulatory T cell absence and autoimmunity. About the research overall: Exocrine pancreas autoimmunity occurred in IPEX patients lacking clinical diabetes. Study-level results: Some top pancreas TCR clones were over 90-fold enriched versus cord blood.

The V end lost 4 bases, the J end lost 4 bases, and 13 bases lay between the germline ends. This CDR3 region has 14 residues. Germline V gene data show CDR1 as SEHNR and CDR2 as FQNEAQ (reference sequence). Using immunoSEQ multiplex PCR, the repertoire was profiled, and TCRdb retains in-frame clones only, with some absent. The sample lists approximately 46,000 clones; roughly 80% were seen once. Turning to this clone: Antigen: not known.

This receptor was taken from a newborn boy with IPEX syndrome. The sample comprised cord blood. The V gene is TRBV7-9, the J gene TRBJ1-2; D is possibly TRBD1 (5 bases). This chain's CDR3 is CASSSTDSLYGYTF. The CDR3 DNA is TGTGCCAGCAGCTCGACAGATTCACTCTATGGCTACACCTTC.